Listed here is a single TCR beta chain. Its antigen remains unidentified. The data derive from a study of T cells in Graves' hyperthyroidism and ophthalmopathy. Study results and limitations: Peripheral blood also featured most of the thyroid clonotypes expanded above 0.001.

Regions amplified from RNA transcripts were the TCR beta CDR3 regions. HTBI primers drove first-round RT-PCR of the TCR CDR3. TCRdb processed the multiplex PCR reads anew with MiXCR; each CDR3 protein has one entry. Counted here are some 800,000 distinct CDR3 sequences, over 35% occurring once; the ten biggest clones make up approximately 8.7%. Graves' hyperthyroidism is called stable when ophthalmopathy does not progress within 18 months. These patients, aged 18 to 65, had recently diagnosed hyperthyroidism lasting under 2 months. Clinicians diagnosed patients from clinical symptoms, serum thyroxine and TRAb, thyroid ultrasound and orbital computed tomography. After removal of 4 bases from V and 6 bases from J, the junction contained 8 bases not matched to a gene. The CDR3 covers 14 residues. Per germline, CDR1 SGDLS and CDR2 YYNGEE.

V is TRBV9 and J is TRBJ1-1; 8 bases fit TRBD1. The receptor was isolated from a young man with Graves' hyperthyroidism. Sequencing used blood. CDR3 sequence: CASSQAGGLAEAFF. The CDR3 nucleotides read TGTGCCAGCAGCCAGGCAGGGGGCCTGGCTGAAGCTTTCTTT.